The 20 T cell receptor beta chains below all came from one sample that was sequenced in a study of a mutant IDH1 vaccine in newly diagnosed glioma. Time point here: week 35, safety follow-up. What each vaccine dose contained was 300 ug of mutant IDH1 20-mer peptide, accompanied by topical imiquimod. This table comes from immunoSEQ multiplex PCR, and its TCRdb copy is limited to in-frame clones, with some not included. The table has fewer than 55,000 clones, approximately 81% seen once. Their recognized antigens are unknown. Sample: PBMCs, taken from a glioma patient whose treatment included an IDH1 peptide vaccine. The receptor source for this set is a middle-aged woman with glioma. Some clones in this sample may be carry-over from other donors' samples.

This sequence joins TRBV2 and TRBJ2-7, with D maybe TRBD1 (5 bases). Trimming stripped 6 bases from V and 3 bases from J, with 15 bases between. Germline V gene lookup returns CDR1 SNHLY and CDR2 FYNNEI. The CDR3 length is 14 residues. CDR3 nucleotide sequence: TGTGCCAGCAGACCCAGGGCCGCGGTCTACGAGCAGTACTTC. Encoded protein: CASRPRAAVYEQYF. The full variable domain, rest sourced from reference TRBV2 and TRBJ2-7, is EPEVTQTPSHQVTQMGQEVILRCVPISNHLYFYWYRQILGQKVEFLVSFYNNEISEKSEIFDDQFSVERPDGSNFTLKIRSTKLEDSAMYFCASRPRAAVYEQYFGPGTRLTVT.

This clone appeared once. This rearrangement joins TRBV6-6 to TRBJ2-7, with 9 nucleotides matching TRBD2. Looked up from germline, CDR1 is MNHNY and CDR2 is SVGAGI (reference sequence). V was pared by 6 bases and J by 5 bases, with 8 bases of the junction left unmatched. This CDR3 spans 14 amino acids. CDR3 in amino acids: CASSRAGLANEQYF. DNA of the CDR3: TGTGCCAGCAGCCGCGCCGGACTAGCGAACGAGCAGTACTTC.

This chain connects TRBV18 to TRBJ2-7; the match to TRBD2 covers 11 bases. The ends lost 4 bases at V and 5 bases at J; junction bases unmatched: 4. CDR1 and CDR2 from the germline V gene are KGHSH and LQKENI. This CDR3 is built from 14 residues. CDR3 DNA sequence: TGTGCCAGCTCACTAGCGGGAGGGCGGGACGAGCAGTACTTC. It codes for CASSLAGGRDEQYF.

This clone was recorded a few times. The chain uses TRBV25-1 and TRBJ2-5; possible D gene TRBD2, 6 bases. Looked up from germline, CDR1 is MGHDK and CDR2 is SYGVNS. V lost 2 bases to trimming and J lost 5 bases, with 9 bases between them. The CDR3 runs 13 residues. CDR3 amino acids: CASSEGGGETQYF. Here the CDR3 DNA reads TGTGCCAGCAGTGAAGGGGGAGGTGAGACCCAGTACTTC.

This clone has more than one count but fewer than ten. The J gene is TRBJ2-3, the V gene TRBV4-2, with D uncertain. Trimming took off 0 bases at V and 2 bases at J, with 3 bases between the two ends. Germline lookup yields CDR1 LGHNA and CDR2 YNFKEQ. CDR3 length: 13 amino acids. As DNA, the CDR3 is TGTGCCAGCAGCCAAGAATTCACAGATACGCAGTATTTT. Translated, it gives CASSQEFTDTQYF.

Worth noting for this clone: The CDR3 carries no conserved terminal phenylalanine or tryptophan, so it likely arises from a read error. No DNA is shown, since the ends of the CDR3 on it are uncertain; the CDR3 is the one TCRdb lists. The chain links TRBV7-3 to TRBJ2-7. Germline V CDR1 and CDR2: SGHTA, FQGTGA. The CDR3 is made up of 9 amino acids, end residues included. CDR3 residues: CASSLEGTA.

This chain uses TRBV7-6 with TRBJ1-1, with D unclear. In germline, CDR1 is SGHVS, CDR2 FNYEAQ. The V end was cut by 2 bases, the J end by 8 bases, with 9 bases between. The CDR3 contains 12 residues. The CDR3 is CASSLYEGEAFF. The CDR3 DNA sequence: TGTGCCAGCAGCTTATATGAAGGAGAAGCTTTCTTT.

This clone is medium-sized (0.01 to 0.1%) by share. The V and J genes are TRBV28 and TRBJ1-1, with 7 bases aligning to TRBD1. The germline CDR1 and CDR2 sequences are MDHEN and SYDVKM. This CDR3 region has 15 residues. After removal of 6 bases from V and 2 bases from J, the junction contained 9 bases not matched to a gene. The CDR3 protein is CASSARRTGNTEAFF. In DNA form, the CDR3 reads TGTGCCAGCAGCGCCCGGCGGACAGGTAACACTGAAGCTTTCTTT. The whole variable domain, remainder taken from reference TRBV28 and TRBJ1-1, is DVKVTQSSRYLVKRTGEKVFLECVQDMDHENMFWYRQDPGLGLRLIYFSYDVKMKEKGDIPEGYSVSREKKERFSLILESASTNQTSMYLCASSARRTGNTEAFFGQGTRLTVV.

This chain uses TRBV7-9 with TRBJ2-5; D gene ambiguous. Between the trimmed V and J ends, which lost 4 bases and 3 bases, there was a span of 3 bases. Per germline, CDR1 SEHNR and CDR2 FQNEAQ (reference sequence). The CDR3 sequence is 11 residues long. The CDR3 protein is CASSSKETQYF. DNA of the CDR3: TGTGCCAGCAGCTCCAAAGAGACCCAGTACTTC.

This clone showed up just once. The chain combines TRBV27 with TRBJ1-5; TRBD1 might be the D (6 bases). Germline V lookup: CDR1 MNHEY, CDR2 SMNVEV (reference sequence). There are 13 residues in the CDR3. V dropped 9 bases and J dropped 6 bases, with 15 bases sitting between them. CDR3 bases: TGTGCCAGAACCCTTGACAGGACTCAGCCCCAGCATTTT. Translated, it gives CARTLDRTQPQHF.

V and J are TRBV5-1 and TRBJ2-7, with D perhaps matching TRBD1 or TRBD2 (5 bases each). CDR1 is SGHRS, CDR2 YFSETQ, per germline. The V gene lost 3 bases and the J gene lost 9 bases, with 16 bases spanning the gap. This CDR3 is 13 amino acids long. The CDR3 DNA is TGCGCCAGCAGCTCGGGGCAGGCGCTATCGCAGTACTTC. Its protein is CASSSGQALSQYF.

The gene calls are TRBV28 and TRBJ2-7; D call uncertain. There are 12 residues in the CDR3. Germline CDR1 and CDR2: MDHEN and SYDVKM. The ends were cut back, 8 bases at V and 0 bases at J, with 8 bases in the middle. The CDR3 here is CASLGSSYEQYF. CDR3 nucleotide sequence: TGTGCCAGCTTAGGGTCCTCCTACGAGCAGTACTTC. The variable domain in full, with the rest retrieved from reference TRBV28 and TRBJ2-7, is DVKVTQSSRYLVKRTGEKVFLECVQDMDHENMFWYRQDPGLGLRLIYFSYDVKMKEKGDIPEGYSVSREKKERFSLILESASTNQTSMYLCASLGSSYEQYFGPGTRLTVT.

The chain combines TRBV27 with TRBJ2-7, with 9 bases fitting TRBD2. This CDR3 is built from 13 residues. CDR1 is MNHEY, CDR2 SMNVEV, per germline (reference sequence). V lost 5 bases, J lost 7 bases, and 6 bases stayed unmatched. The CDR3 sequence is CASSGRGGLEQYF. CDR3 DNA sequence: TGTGCCAGCAGTGGGCGGGGGGGCTTGGAGCAGTACTTC.

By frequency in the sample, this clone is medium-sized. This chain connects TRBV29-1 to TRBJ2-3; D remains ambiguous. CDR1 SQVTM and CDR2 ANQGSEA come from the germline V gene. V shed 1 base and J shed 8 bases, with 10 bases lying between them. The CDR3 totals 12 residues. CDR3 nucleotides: TGCAGCGTTGAAGTATCCGTTAGTACGCAGTATTTT. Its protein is CSVEVSVSTQYF.

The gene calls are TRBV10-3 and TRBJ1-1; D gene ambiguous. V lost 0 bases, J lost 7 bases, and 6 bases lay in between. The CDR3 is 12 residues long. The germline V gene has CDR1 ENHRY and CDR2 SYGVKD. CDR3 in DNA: TGTGCCATCAGTGAGTCAATAAGTGAAGCTTTCTTT. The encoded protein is CAISESISEAFF.

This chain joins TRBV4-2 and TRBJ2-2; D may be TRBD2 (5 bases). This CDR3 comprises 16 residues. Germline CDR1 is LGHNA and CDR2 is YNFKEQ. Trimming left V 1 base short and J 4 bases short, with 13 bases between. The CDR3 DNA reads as TGTGCCAGCAGCCAAGTAGGAGGCTCGGGCACCGGGGAGCTGTTTTTT. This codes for CASSQVGGSGTGELFF.

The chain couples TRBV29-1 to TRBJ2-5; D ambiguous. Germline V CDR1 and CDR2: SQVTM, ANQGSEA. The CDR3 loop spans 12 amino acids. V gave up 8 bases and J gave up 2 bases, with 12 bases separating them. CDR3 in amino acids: CSLRDGQETQYF. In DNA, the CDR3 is TGCAGCCTGCGCGACGGGCAAGAGACCCAGTACTTC. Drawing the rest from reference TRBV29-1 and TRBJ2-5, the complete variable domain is SAVISQKPSRDICQRGTSLTIQCQVDSQVTMMFWYRQQPGQSLTLIATANQGSEATYESGFVIDKFPISRPNLTFSTLTVSNMSPEDSSIYLCSLRDGQETQYFGPGTRLLVL.

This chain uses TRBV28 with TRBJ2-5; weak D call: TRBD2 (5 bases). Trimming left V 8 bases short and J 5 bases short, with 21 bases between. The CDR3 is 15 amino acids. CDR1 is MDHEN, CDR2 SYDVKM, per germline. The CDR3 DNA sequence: TGTGCCAGCCGACGCCCGGGCGCTAGGAGGGAGACCCAGTACTTC. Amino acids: CASRRPGARRETQYF. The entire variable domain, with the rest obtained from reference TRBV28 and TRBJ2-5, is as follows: DVKVTQSSRYLVKRTGEKVFLECVQDMDHENMFWYRQDPGLGLRLIYFSYDVKMKEKGDIPEGYSVSREKKERFSLILESASTNQTSMYLCASRRPGARRETQYFGPGTRLLVL.

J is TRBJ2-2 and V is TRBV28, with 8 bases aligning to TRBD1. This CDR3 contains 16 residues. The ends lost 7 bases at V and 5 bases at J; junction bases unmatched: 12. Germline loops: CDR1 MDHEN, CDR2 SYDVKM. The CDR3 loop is CASTRGGTGRTGELFF. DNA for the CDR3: TGTGCCAGCACCCGAGGGGGGACAGGCCGGACCGGGGAGCTGTTTTTT.

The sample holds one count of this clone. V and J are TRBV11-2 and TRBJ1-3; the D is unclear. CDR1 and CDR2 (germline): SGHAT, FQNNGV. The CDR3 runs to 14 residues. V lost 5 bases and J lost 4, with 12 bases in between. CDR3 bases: TGTGCCAGCAGCCATGTGGGGTCCGGAAACACCATATATTTT. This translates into CASSHVGSGNTIYF.